Described below is a single T cell receptor beta chain sequence and its context. The clone's antigen remains unknown. The input lacks base qualities; no much larger clone sits a single base away. V is clipped by 6 bases and J by 0 bases, and the sequence between their germline boundaries is 10 bases long. CDR1 SQVTM and CDR2 ANQGSEA are derived from the germline V gene. The CDR3, cysteine through phenylalanine, is 13 amino acids long. Just the 39-base CDR3 DNA is kept, in frame starting at base 1. For sequencing of the TCRbeta CDR3 region, genomic DNA was extracted from the sorted cells. The immunoSEQ Assay was used for sequencing of TCRbeta CDR3 regions. The clones in this table, taken by TCRdb from immuneACCESS, are in-frame only. Not every clone is retained; where verified, under half of the shortfall comes from an unresolved V gene, and the cause of the rest is unknown. The sample data list approximately 82,000 clones, and approximately 82% of these were observed just once. Approximately 0.78% of the sample comes from the top ten.

The sample is drawn from a study of OX40 agonist ivuxolimab in advanced cancers. A note on the overall study: Ivuxolimab was a fully human IgG2 agonistic monoclonal antibody targeting the costimulatory receptor OX40 (CD134). Partial responses occurred in three dose-escalation patients: two with cutaneous melanoma and one with hepatocellular carcinoma. In the dose-escalation cohort, around four fifths of patients were male, and the mean age was approximately 60 years with a range of about 23 to 79. Patients were allowed to have had prior anti-PD-1, anti-PD-L1 or anti-CTLA-4 therapy, and around 41% of the dose-escalation patients had previously received checkpoint inhibitors. Peripheral TCRbeta sequencing aimed to test whether ivuxolimab altered TCR sequence diversity and caused clonal T-cell expansion. Intravenous ivuxolimab was administered to patients every 2 weeks at six dose levels: 0.01, 0.1, 0.3, 1.5, 3 and 10 mg/kg. The paper describes the monotherapy dose-escalation part (N ≈ 51 patients) of the phase I trial of ivuxolimab. Of the roughly 52 patients in dose escalation, about 20 had hepatocellular carcinoma, roughly 15 had melanoma, 9 had renal cell carcinoma and 9 had head and neck cancer. Summary of the overall study and its limitations: On average, CD8+ T cells showed more expanded clones than CD4+ T cells after ivuxolimab. Antigen specificity was not determined for the clonally expanded peripheral T cells. In partial responders in the 0.1-3.0 mg/kg groups, normalized peripheral clonal expansion was found to be among the lowest, especially among CD8+ T cells. Low levels of normalized T-cell clonal expansion were also seen in some patients who did not respond. At doses from 0.1 to 3.0 mg/kg, clonal expansion was seen in both CD4+ and CD8+ blood T cells between baseline and week 6.

Patients with autoimmune disease history or receiving systemic immunosuppression were excluded from the trial. Peripheral blood for TCR sequencing was drawn from every dose cohort at baseline, at cycle 4 day 1 and at cycle 7 day 1. The samples were taken from a phase I, first-in-human, multicenter, open-label dose-escalation trial of ivuxolimab. Adults with locally advanced or metastatic melanoma, renal cell, hepatocellular, or head and neck squamous cell carcinoma were enrolled in the trial. Before TCR sequencing, CD4+ and CD8+ T cells were separately sorted from peripheral blood. Source: CD4+ or CD8+ T cells sorted from blood, taken in a trial of the OX40 agonist ivuxolimab. The source is an adult with an advanced solid tumor such as melanoma, head and neck, liver or kidney cancer. The sequence is built from TRBV29-1 and TRBJ2-3; a confident D gene designation cannot be given. The DNA reads as follows: TGCAGCGTAAAACAGAGTAGCACAGATACGCAGTATTTT. Translated, it gives CSVKQSSTDTQYF.